The rows below give T cell receptor beta chains drawn from one sample of a study of cytomegalovirus exposure and HLA in healthy donors. Using immunoSEQ multiplex PCR, the repertoire was profiled, and TCRdb retains in-frame clones only, with some absent. The sample shows more than 150,000 clones, around 77% of them seen only once. The sequencing input was PBMCs. These receptors were collected from a woman aged 25-40 years in good health and CMV-seronegative. CDR3s leave out the opening cysteine and the closing phenylalanine or tryptophan.

v_call: TRBV7-8; j_call: TRBJ2-3; cdr3_aa: ASSFGQGAAPTQY
v_call: TRBV29-1; j_call: TRBJ1-2; cdr3_aa: SVRRDSHYGYT
v_call: TRBV7-9; j_call: TRBJ2-6; cdr3_aa: ASSLGGVGANVLT
v_call: TRBV27; j_call: TRBJ2-5; cdr3_aa: ASSPLGRGSQETQY
v_call: TRBV5-1; j_call: TRBJ1-1; cdr3_aa: ASSPIRGLNTEAF
v_call: TRBV2; j_call: TRBJ1-5; cdr3_aa: ASSETNSNQPQH
v_call: TRBV15; j_call: TRBJ2-1; cdr3_aa: ATSRLTGLHLRRYNEQF
v_call: TRBV6-1; j_call: TRBJ2-3; cdr3_aa: ASSVTSGGEDTQY
v_call: TRBV10-2; j_call: TRBJ2-1; cdr3_aa: ASRDRGGRGNEQF
v_call: TRBV19; j_call: TRBJ2-5; cdr3_aa: ASSLRQGSAQY
v_call: TRBV28; j_call: TRBJ1-6; cdr3_aa: ASSRLRQSYNSPLH
v_call: TRBV7-6; j_call: TRBJ2-1; cdr3_aa: ASSSVARGNEQF
v_call: TRBV9; j_call: TRBJ1-6; cdr3_aa: ASSASLDRGSPLH
v_call: TRBV5-1; j_call: TRBJ2-5; cdr3_aa: ASSLEQGTQY
v_call: TRBV9; j_call: TRBJ2-6; cdr3_aa: ASSVGMGPGSGANVLT
v_call: TRBV4-2; j_call: TRBJ2-3; cdr3_aa: ASSQGASSGGADFDDTQY
v_call: TRBV2; j_call: TRBJ1-2; cdr3_aa: ASRSVYRQDNYGYT
v_call: TRBV4-2; j_call: TRBJ1-4; cdr3_aa: ASSQVGGSGEKLF
v_call: TRBV4-1; j_call: TRBJ2-3; cdr3_aa: ASSQMGLALQY
v_call: TRBV5-8; j_call: TRBJ1-1; cdr3_aa: ASSLVQGGNTEAF
v_call: TRBV19; j_call: TRBJ2-3; cdr3_aa: ASSIGPRTDTQY
v_call: TRBV7-2; j_call: TRBJ2-7; cdr3_aa: ASSPTGTAVIEQY
v_call: TRBV7-9; j_call: TRBJ2-7; cdr3_aa: ASSSSDSLYNAYEQY
v_call: TRBV5-1; j_call: TRBJ2-5; cdr3_aa: ASSLTKPQETQY
v_call: TRBV6-5; j_call: TRBJ1-5; cdr3_aa: ASRMTGGRGQPQH
v_call: TRBV4-1; j_call: TRBJ2-7; cdr3_aa: ASSQDRGQGATSGTEQY
v_call: TRBV7-9; j_call: TRBJ1-2; cdr3_aa: ASRDDRGDYGYT
v_call: TRBV4-3; j_call: TRBJ1-1; cdr3_aa: ASSRTENTEAF
v_call: TRBV4-3; j_call: TRBJ1-6; cdr3_aa: ASSQSRGPSPLH
v_call: TRBV6-1; j_call: TRBJ1-1; cdr3_aa: ASSRTVMNTEAF
v_call: TRBV6-4; j_call: TRBJ2-1; cdr3_aa: ASSEELDSYNEQF
v_call: TRBV21-1; j_call: TRBJ1-1; cdr3_aa: ASSKEGQTKMNTEAF
v_call: TRBV7-8; j_call: TRBJ1-2; cdr3_aa: ASSLALVNYGYT
v_call: TRBV7-9; j_call: TRBJ1-1; cdr3_aa: ASSERGTNLNTEAF
v_call: TRBV29-1; j_call: TRBJ1-1; cdr3_aa: SSGAGWGMNTGAF
v_call: TRBV5-1; j_call: TRBJ1-2; cdr3_aa: ASRIVGQEGYGYT
v_call: TRBV12-5; j_call: TRBJ1-5; cdr3_aa: ASVSDRGTQWPQVSHSNQPQH